This T cell receptor beta chain was identified during a study of a mutant IDH1 vaccine in newly diagnosed glioma. Study at large: Sex distribution of treated patients was around 62% male and roughly 38% female; mean age was around 40 years.

CDR3 length: 16 residues. Trimming pared 3 bases from V and 2 bases from J, leaving 17 bases between. CDR1 SGHRS and CDR2 YFSETQ come from the germline V gene. Note on this clone: Its antigen is unidentified.

The time point here: week 5, during vaccination. In the vaccine, a single dose held 300 ug of the mutant IDH1 20-mer peptide, along with topical imiquimod. The data were produced by immunoSEQ multiplex PCR, yet TCRdb's version contains in-frame clones alone and is incomplete. Among approximately 61,000 clones listed, about 80% were seen once. The source was PBMCs, collected from a glioma patient whose treatment included an IDH1 peptide vaccine. V and J are TRBV5-1 and TRBJ1-1, with D hard to call. The clonotype originates from a woman in her fifties or sixties with glioma. The CDR3 sequence: CASSSDSGRLNTEAFF. For the CDR3, the DNA is TGCGCCAGCAGCTCCGATAGTGGCAGGTTAAACACTGAAGCTTTCTTT.